Below, 9 T cell receptor beta chains from the same sample are listed, as sequenced in a study of T cell repertoires in cytomegalovirus infection. Antigen specificity for these receptors is unknown. TCRdb reprocessed the reads via MiXCR and lists one record per CDR3 protein. This table holds fewer than 1,000,000 distinct CDR3 sequences, roughly 30% found once. The material was cultured CD8+ T cells from PBMCs, obtained from culture after CMV antigen stimulation. These receptors came from a human donor in good health (CMV status not recorded). Some clones in this sample may be carry-over from other donors' samples.

The J gene is TRBJ2-2, the V gene TRBV7-9; D uncertain. The CDR3 is 15 residues long. The V and J ends lost 4 bases and 4 bases respectively, with 13 bases between them. CDR1 and CDR2 (germline): SEHNR, FQNEAQ (reference sequence). The CDR3 sequence is CASSSRKGSTGELFF. The CDR3 bases are TGTGCCAGCAGCTCCCGTAAGGGTAGCACCGGGGAGCTGTTTTTT.

The CDR3 region is CAISEPRQTYNEQFF. The CDR3 nucleotides are TGTGCCATCAGTGAGCCCCGACAGACCTACAATGAGCAGTTCTTC. This rearrangement joins TRBV10-3 to TRBJ2-1, with D perhaps TRBD1 (5 bases). The germline V gene has CDR1 ENHRY and CDR2 SYGVKD. Trimming removed 2 bases from V and 2 bases from J, with 10 bases in between. This CDR3 region has 15 residues.

This clonotype was detected many times. The J gene is TRBJ2-1, the V gene TRBV5-6; weak D call: TRBD2 (5 bases). This CDR3 has 14 residues. Trimming cost V 0 bases and J 8 bases, with 12 bases left between them. Germline V gene data show CDR1 as SGHDT and CDR2 as YYEEEE. CDR3 in DNA: TGTGCCAGCAGCTTGGGCAGGCCCGGGGATGAGCAGTTCTTC. Protein sequence: CASSLGRPGDEQFF.

The rearrangement links TRBV12-3 or TRBV12-4 to TRBJ1-4; weak D call: TRBD1 (5 bases). V lost 3 bases to trimming and J lost 0 bases, with 11 bases between them. The CDR3 contains 16 residues. The CDR3 is CASSLQGISTNEKLFF. The CDR3 nucleotides read TGTGCCAGCAGTTTGCAGGGCATCTCAACTAATGAAAAACTGTTTTTT.

This clonotype has ten or more counts. The gene calls are TRBV7-9 and TRBJ1-5; 7 bases match TRBD1. With V trimmed by 4 bases and J by 6 bases, 6 bases remained unmatched. The CDR3 runs to 14 residues. Germline V gene sequence: CDR1 SEHNR, CDR2 FQNEAQ (reference sequence). Here the CDR3 reads CASSSGGVGQPQHF. The DNA for the CDR3 is TGTGCCAGCAGCTCAGGGGGGGTTGGTCAGCCCCAGCATTTT. Based on the CDR3 plus reference TRBV7-9 and TRBJ1-5, the full variable domain is DTGVSQNPRHKITKRGQNVTFRCDPISEHNRLYWYRQTLGQGPEFLTYFQNEAQLEKSRLLSDRFSAERPKGSFSTLEIQRTEQGDSAMYLCASSSGGVGQPQHFGDGTRLSIL.

This clonotype was recorded a few times. The rearrangement links TRBV24-1 to TRBJ2-3; no definite D call. Germline CDR1 is KGHDR and CDR2 is SFDVKD. The length of the CDR3 is 16 residues. Trimming removed 4 bases from V and 0 bases from J, with 13 bases in between. CDR3 coding DNA: TGTGCCACCAGTGACCGGTCCCGAGGTAGCACAGATACGCAGTATTTT. Protein: CATSDRSRGSTDTQYF.

The chain joins TRBV25-1 to TRBJ1-2, with TRBD1 matching 9 bases. The CDR3 has 18 amino acids. V trimming: 0 bases; J trimming: 2 bases; junction bases outside the gene matches: 10. The germline gives CDR1 MGHDK, CDR2 SYGVNS. In nucleotides, the CDR3 is TGTGCCAGCAGTGAATATTGGGTGGGACAGGGCACCAACTATGGCTACACCTTC. Amino acid sequence: CASSEYWVGQGTNYGYTF.

This clonotype was counted ten times or more. The rearrangement joins TRBV6-1 to TRBJ1-5; maybe TRBD1 (6 bases). This CDR3 spans 15 amino acids. V was pared by 2 bases and J by 8 bases, with 16 bases between. CDR1 is MNHNS and CDR2 is SASEGT in the germline V gene. In DNA form, the CDR3 reads TGTGCCAGCAGTGAAAAGTACAGGGCCTTAGAGCCCCAGCATTTT. Translated: CASSEKYRALEPQHF.

V is TRBV7-6 and J is TRBJ1-1; D ambiguous. The CDR3 consists of 12 residues. With 7 bases removed from V and 5 bases from J, the gap between germline ends came to 11 bases. Germline V gives CDR1 SGHVS, CDR2 FNYEAQ. CDR3 amino acids: CASNLPGTEAFF. In DNA form, the CDR3 reads TGTGCCAGCAACCTCCCTGGGACTGAAGCTTTCTTT.